This T cell receptor (beta chain) appears in the sequencing data of a study of shared clonotypes between healthy human individuals. Study context: Aged between 18 and 49, the donors were a couple of women and a few men.

Original processing notes: ImmunoSEQ gave junction-only sequences without quality scores, so filtering differed. Using immunoSEQ multiplex PCR, the repertoire was profiled, and TCRdb retains in-frame clones only, with some absent. That table gives V, J and clone size, and the DNA gave D and trimming. The data show about 2.1 million clones, about 93% seen once. V was pared by 1 base and J by 2 bases, with 14 bases between. CDR1 and CDR2 (germline): SQVTM, ANQGSEA. This CDR3 contains 15 residues. Naivety among CD8 cells was defined by CD45RO negativity and positive CCR7 selection, thereby excluding terminally differentiated effector memory CD45RA+ cells.

This receptor was identified in a man in his late teens or twenties in good health. Some clones in this sample may be carry-over from other donors' samples. This chain links TRBV29-1 with TRBJ1-2; D remains unclear. Source material: naive CD8+ T cells from PBMCs. The CDR3 here is CSVEGSVYRNYGYTF. In DNA, the CDR3 is TGCAGCGTTGAAGGGTCCGTTTATCGAAACTATGGCTACACCTTC.